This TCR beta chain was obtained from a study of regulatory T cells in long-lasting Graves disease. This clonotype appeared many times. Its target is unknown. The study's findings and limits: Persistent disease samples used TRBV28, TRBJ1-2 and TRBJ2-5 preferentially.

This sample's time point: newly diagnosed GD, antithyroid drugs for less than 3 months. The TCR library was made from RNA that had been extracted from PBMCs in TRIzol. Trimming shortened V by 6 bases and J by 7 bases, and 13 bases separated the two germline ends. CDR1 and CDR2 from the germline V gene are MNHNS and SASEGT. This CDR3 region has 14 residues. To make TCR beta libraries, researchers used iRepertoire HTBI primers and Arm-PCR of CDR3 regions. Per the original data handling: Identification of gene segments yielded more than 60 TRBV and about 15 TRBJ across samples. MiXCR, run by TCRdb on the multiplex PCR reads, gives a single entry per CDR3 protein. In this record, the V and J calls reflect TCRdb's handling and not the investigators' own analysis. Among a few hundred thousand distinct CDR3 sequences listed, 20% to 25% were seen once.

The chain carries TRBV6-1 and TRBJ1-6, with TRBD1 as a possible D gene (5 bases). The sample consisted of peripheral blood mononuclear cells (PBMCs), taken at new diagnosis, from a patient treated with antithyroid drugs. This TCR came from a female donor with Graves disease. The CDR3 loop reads CASRPTDRNSPLHF. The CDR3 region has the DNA TGTGCCAGCAGACCGACAGATAGGAATTCACCCCTCCACTTT.